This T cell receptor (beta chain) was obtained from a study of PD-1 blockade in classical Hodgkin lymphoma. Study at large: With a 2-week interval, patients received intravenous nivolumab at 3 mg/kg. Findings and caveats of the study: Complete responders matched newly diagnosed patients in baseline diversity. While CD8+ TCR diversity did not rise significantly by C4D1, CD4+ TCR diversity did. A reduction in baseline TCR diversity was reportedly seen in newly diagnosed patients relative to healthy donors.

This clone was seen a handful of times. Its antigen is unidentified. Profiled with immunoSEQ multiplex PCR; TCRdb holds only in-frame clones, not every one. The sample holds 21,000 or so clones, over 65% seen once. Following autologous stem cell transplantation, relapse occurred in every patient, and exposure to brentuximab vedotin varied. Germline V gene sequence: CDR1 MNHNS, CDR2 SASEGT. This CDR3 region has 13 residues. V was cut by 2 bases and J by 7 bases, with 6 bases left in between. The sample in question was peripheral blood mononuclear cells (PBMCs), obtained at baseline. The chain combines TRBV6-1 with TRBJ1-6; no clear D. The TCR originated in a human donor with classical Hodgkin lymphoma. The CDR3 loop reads CASSEKENSPLHF. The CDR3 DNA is TGTGCCAGCAGTGAAAAGGAGAATTCACCCCTCCACTTT.